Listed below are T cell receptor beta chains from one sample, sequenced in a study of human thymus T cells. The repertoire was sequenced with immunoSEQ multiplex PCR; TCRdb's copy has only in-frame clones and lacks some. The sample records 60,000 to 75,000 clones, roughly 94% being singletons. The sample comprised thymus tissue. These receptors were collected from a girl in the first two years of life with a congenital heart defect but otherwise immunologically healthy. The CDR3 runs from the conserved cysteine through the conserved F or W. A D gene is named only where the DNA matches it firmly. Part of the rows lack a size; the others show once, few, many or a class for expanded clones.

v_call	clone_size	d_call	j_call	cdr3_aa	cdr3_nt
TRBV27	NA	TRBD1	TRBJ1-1	CASRRQGPGTEAFF	TGTGCCAGCAGGAGACAGGGACCGGGGACTGAAGCTTTCTTT
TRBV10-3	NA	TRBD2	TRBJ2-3	CAISDRALRTSGRGGSSTDTQYF	TGTGCCATCAGTGACCGGGCCCTAAGGACTAGCGGGAGGGGGGGTTCTAGCACAGATACGCAGTATTTT
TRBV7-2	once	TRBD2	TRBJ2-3	CASSLDGTSGRDTQYF	TGTGCCAGCAGCTTAGACGGGACTAGCGGGAGAGATACGCAGTATTTT
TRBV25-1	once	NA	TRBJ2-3	CARQGWADTQYF	TGTGCCAGGCAGGGTTGGGCAGATACGCAGTATTTT
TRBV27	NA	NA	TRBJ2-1	CASSGTLGYIIHEQFF	TGTGCCAGCAGCGGAACACTAGGTTATATAATCCATGAGCAGTTCTTC
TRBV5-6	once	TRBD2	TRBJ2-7	CASSLAGGLPYEQYF	TGTGCCAGCAGCTTGGCGGGAGGCTTGCCCTACGAGCAGTACTTC
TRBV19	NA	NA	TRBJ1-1	CATRPPRRLNTEAFF	TGTGCCACCCGACCCCCCCGACGCTTAAACACTGAAGCTTTCTTT
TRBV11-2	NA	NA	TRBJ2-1	CASSRIYNEQFF	TGTGCCAGCAGCCGAATATACAATGAGCAGTTCTTC
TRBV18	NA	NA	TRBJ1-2	CASSPGAPERTLNYGYTF	TGTGCCAGCTCACCCGGGGCCCCGGAGCGTACCCTAAACTATGGCTACACCTTC
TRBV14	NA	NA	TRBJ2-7	CASSQDRGRDEQYF	TGTGCCAGCAGCCAAGATCGGGGAAGGGACGAGCAGTACTTC
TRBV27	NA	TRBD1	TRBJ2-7	CASSFLDRSHEQYF	TGTGCCAGCAGTTTCCTGGACAGGTCTCACGAGCAGTACTTC
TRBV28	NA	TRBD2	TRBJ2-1	CASSWAASGSNEQFF	TGTGCCAGCAGTTGGGCGGCTAGCGGTAGCAATGAGCAGTTCTTC
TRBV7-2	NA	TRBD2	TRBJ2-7	CASSEIDPSGRPLSYEQYF	TGTGCCAGCAGCGAGATCGACCCTAGCGGGAGGCCGCTCTCCTACGAGCAGTACTTC
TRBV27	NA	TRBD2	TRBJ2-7	CASRRLAENYEQYF	TGTGCCAGCAGGCGACTAGCGGAGAACTACGAGCAGTACTTC
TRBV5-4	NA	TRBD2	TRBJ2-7	CASSLVDGTSGSYEQYF	TGTGCCAGCAGCTTGGTAGATGGGACTAGCGGGTCCTACGAGCAGTACTTC
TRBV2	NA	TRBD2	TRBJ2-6	CATHGGTNSGANVLTF	TGTGCCACCCACGGGGGGACCAACTCTGGGGCCAACGTCCTGACTTTC
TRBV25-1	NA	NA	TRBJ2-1	CASSDLRGSGTPAKFF	TGTGCCAGCAGTGACCTAAGGGGTTCTGGGACGCCCGCTAAGTTCTTC
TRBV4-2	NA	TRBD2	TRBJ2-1	CASSQETSGFSSYNEQFF	TGTGCCAGCAGCCAAGAGACTAGCGGGTTCAGCTCCTACAATGAGCAGTTCTTC
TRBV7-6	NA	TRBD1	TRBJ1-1	CASSLQGGTEAFF	TGTGCCAGCAGCTTGCAGGGGGGGACTGAAGCTTTCTTT
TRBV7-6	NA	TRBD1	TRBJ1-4	CASSPRQGSEKLFF	TGTGCCAGCAGCCCCCGACAGGGGAGTGAAAAACTGTTTTTT
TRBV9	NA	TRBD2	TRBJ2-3	CASSVEGGGRWTDTQYF	TGTGCCAGCAGCGTAGAAGGCGGGGGACGGTGGACAGATACGCAGTATTTT
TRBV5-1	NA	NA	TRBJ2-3	CASSLKGWRTDTQYF	TGCGCCAGCAGCTTAAAGGGGTGGAGAACAGATACGCAGTATTTT